This T cell receptor beta chain was documented in a study of beta chain features in type 1 diabetes. Study-level information: Sorted cell examination encompassed around 100,000,000 cells across all samples. Study conclusions and caveats: At VDJ recombination sites, type 1 diabetes patients had fewer insertions and more deleted nucleotides. For Type 1 diabetes patients, all four CD4+ subsets carried TCRB CDR3s that were moderately but significantly shorter.

Every isolated RNA sample was fully reverse transcribed, so sequencing captured expressed TCRB transcripts. TCRdb's table, derived via immunoSEQ multiplex PCR, lists solely in-frame clones and lacks some. Among a few hundred thousand clones listed, around 15% were seen once. CDR1 is SGHNT, CDR2 YYREEE, per germline (reference sequence). Trimming left V 3 bases short and J 2 bases short, with 13 bases between. This CDR3 region has 15 residues. Only a few counts were recorded for this clone. Its antigen is still unknown. The chain employs TRBV5-4 and TRBJ2-3, with a possible D match to TRBD1 (6 bases). Sequencing input: naive CD4+ T cells from blood. The receptor was isolated from a man in his thirties or forties with type 1 diabetes. The CDR3 loop is CASSSPRQATDTQYF. DNA of the CDR3: TGTGCCAGCAGCTCCCCGCGACAGGCCACAGATACGCAGTATTTT. Looking up the rest from reference TRBV5-4 and TRBJ2-3 gives the full variable domain: ETGVTQSPTHLIKTRGQQVTLRCSSQSGHNTVSWYQQALGQGPQFIFQYYREEENGRGNFPPRFSGLQFPNYSSELNVNALELDDSALYLCASSSPRQATDTQYFGPGTRLTVL.